These 17 T cell receptor beta chains originate from one sample sequenced in a study of cytomegalovirus exposure and HLA in healthy donors. The PCR used 60 Vbeta and 13 Jbeta primers. Assay used: immunoSEQ multiplex PCR; TCRdb lists only in-frame clones, some missing. The repertoire holds around 190,000 clones, with approximately 86% as singletons. Sequencing used PBMCs. These receptors all stem from a woman aged 25 to 39 in good health and CMV-seronegative.

CDR3 in amino acids: CASRLMGRGISGANVLTF. CDR3 nucleotides: TGTGCCAGCAGACTAATGGGGCGCGGGATCTCTGGGGCCAACGTCCTGACTTTC. The chain joins TRBV28 to TRBJ2-6; a weak D match, TRBD2 (6 bases). Germline CDR1 and CDR2: MDHEN and SYDVKM. This CDR3 comprises 18 residues. The V and J ends lost 6 bases and 0 bases respectively, with 18 bases between them.

The genes are TRBV4-1 and TRBJ2-2; the D gene is possibly TRBD2 (6 bases). Trimming took 6 bases from V and 0 from J, leaving 11 bases between them. The V gene's germline CDR1 is MGHRA and CDR2 YSYEKL. The CDR3 consists of 15 residues. The CDR3 nucleotides are TGCGCCAGCAGGCGGGGAGAACCGAACACCGGGGAGCTGTTTTTT. This codes for CASRRGEPNTGELFF.

The chain links TRBV15 to TRBJ2-2; 9 bases line up with TRBD1. CDR3 length equals 17 residues. V shed 4 bases and J 6 bases; nucleotides not matched to a gene: 12. The germline CDR1 and CDR2 sequences are LNHNV and YYDKDF (reference sequence). CDR3 sequence reads: CATSKWEGTGWPGELFF. CDR3 DNA sequence: TGTGCCACCAGCAAATGGGAAGGGACAGGGTGGCCCGGGGAGCTGTTTTTT. Drawing the rest from reference TRBV15 and TRBJ2-2, the complete variable domain is DAMVIQNPRYQVTQFGKPVTLSCSQTLNHNVMYWYQQKSSQAPKLLFHYYDKDFNNEADTPDNFQSRRPNTSFCFLDIRSPGLGDTAMYLCATSKWEGTGWPGELFFGEGSRLTVL.

The chain links TRBV27 to TRBJ1-1; 9 bases are a match to TRBD1. CDR1 is MNHEY and CDR2 is SMNVEV in the germline V gene (reference sequence). This CDR3 comprises 16 residues. The junction had 14 bases not matched to a gene; V was cut back by 7 bases and J by 5 bases. This chain's CDR3 is CASTSKGQGGGTEAFF. In DNA form, the CDR3 reads TGTGCCAGCACTTCTAAGGGACAGGGAGGAGGAACTGAAGCTTTCTTT.

V gene TRBV7-6 combines with J gene TRBJ1-1; tentatively, D is TRBD1 (6 bases). The CDR3 runs 14 residues. The germline CDR1 and CDR2 sequences are SGHVS and FNYEAQ. Trimming pared 5 bases from V and 7 bases from J, leaving 17 bases between. CDR3 protein: CASSRIDRTSEAFF. CDR3 sequence (DNA): TGTGCCAGCAGCAGAATCGACAGGACAAGTGAAGCTTTCTTT.

This clone was observed a handful of times. The V and J genes are TRBV28 and TRBJ1-5; D remains unclear. The CDR3 is 14 residues long. Germline CDR1 is MDHEN and CDR2 is SYDVKM. Trimming removed 7 bases at V and 2 bases at J, with 12 bases between. CDR3 DNA sequence: TGTGCCAGCAATGGGCAGATGGGCAATCAGCCCCAGCATTTT. It encodes CASNGQMGNQPQHF.

The V call is TRBV7-9, the J call TRBJ1-1; a possible D gene is TRBD1 (5 bases). The CDR3 extends over 16 amino acids. CDR1 and CDR2 (germline): SEHNR, FQNEAQ (reference sequence). The V end lost 5 bases, the J end lost 0 bases, and 16 bases lay between the germline ends. CDR3 loop: CASSPKTAPMNTEAFF. CDR3 DNA sequence: TGTGCCAGCAGCCCGAAGACAGCGCCTATGAACACTGAAGCTTTCTTT.

The chain recombines TRBV5-5 with TRBJ2-3; D perhaps matches TRBD1 (5 bases). Trimming took off 0 bases at V and 2 bases at J, with 16 bases between the two ends. This CDR3 contains 17 residues. The germline V gene encodes CDR1 SGHKS and CDR2 YYEKEE (reference sequence). CDR3 residues: CASSLGVGPGFTDTQYF. CDR3 coding DNA: TGTGCCAGCAGCTTGGGGGTCGGGCCAGGGTTCACAGATACGCAGTATTTT. Together with reference TRBV5-5 and TRBJ2-3, the CDR3 gives the full variable domain: DAGVTQSPTHLIKTRGQQVTLRCSPISGHKSVSWYQQVLGQGPQFIFQYYEKEERGRGNFPDRFSARQFPNYSSELNVNALLLGDSALYLCASSLGVGPGFTDTQYFGPGTRLTVL.

The CDR3 DNA is TGTGCCAGCAGAACCGGGACAAGTGGCACAGATACGCAGTATTTT. Translation gives CASRTGTSGTDTQYF. The chain joins TRBV6-5 to TRBJ2-3; a weak D match, TRBD1 (6 bases). CDR1 is MNHEY, CDR2 SVGAGI, per germline. CDR3 size: 15 residues. Trimming shortened V by 6 bases and J by 1 base, and 14 bases separated the two germline ends.

V gene TRBV28 combines with J gene TRBJ1-1; D is undetermined. Trimming left V 5 bases short and J 6 bases short, with 22 bases between. This CDR3 has 16 amino acids. Germline V gene lookup returns CDR1 MDHEN and CDR2 SYDVKM. The CDR3 DNA reads as TGTGCCAGCAGTCCGTCTCTAGGTATGATCTTAGCTGAAGCTTTCTTT. As protein: CASSPSLGMILAEAFF.

This chain links TRBV6-4 with TRBJ2-7, with 12 bases lining up with TRBD2. Germline CDR1 reads MRHNA; CDR2 reads SNTAGT. The CDR3 is 15 residues long. The V segment lost 11 bases and the J segment 2 bases; nucleotides outside the gene matches: 10. The CDR3 is CAGCRLAGDAYEQYF. Here the CDR3 DNA reads TGTGCCGGATGCAGACTAGCGGGGGACGCCTACGAGCAGTACTTC.

This chain connects TRBV29-1 to TRBJ2-3, with 12 bases aligning to TRBD2. Germline trimming cut 6 bases from V and 3 bases from J; bases unmatched to any gene: 16. The CDR3 consists of 18 residues. In germline, CDR1 is SQVTM, CDR2 ANQGSEA. The CDR3: CSVQTSGRRAARTDTQYF. CDR3 DNA: TGCAGCGTACAGACTAGCGGGAGACGGGCCGCGAGGACAGATACGCAGTATTTT.

Only one count was recorded for this clone. The V call is TRBV19, the J call TRBJ2-2, with D possibly matching TRBD2 (6 bases). Trimming removed 5 bases from V and 4 bases from J, with 14 bases in between. CDR3 length: 15 residues. Germline-derived CDR1 and CDR2 are LNHDA and SQIVND (reference sequence). The CDR3 DNA follows: TGTGCCAGTAGTGGGGTTGCGGGAATCACCGGGGAGCTGTTTTTT. Amino acids: CASSGVAGITGELFF.

This clone was detected a few times. The rearrangement joins TRBV5-1 to TRBJ2-3; 7 bases fit TRBD2. Germline V gene sequence: CDR1 SGHRS, CDR2 YFSETQ. The CDR3 runs 16 residues. Unmatched junction bases numbered 14, after V lost 4 bases and J lost 6 bases. CDR3 bases: TGCGCCAGCAGCCGGGGGGACTCACCCCAGGGTGATACGCAGTATTTT. It translates to CASSRGDSPQGDTQYF.

This clone appeared a single time. V and J are TRBV7-3 and TRBJ2-5; 9 positions match TRBD2. J gave up 4 bases and V 4 bases, and 1 base lay outside the gene matches. Germline CDR1 reads SGHTA; CDR2 reads FQGTGA. The CDR3 has 13 amino acids. The CDR3, as DNA: TGTGCCAGCAGCTCGACTAGCGGAGAGACCCAGTACTTC. This translates into CASSSTSGETQYF.

The chain is built from TRBV19 and TRBJ2-3; perhaps TRBD2 as D (5 bases). Germline assignment: CDR1 LNHDA and CDR2 SQIVND (reference sequence). V lost 3 bases, J lost 3 bases, and 7 bases lay in between. CDR3 length equals 13 residues. In DNA, the CDR3 is TGTGCCAGTAGTATCGGCGGGACAGATACGCAGTATTTT. Its translation: CASSIGGTDTQYF.

This clone was detected once. The chain has TRBV10-3 and TRBJ2-1; 8 nucleotides agree with TRBD2. V dropped 6 bases and J dropped 4; count of bases not matched to a gene: 8. This CDR3 comprises 15 residues. The germline CDR1 and CDR2 sequences are ENHRY and SYGVKD. The CDR3 loop is CAIRSPGTSYNEQFF. The CDR3 DNA reads as TGTGCCATCAGGTCCCCCGGGACTAGTTACAATGAGCAGTTCTTC.